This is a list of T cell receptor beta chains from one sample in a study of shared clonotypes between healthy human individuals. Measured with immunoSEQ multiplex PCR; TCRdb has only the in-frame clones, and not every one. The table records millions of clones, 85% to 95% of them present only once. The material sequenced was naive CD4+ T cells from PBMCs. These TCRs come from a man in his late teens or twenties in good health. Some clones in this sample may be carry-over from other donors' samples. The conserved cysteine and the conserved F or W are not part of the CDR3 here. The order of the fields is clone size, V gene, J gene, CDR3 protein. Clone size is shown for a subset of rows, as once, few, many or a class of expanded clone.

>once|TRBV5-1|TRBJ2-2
ASSFIAGGTGELF
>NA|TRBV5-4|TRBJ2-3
ASSPLVNTDTQY
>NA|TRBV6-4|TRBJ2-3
ASSLAPGIHTDTQY
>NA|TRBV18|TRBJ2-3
ASSAGQRTDTQY
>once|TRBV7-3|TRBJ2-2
ASSPKRAGELF
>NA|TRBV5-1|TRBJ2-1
ASGEPALSSYNEQF
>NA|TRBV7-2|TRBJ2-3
ASSGQLITDTQY
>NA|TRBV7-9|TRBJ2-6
ASSSPIVWREAGANVLT
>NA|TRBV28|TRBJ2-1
ASSPGQYYNEQF
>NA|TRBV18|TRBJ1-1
ASSPYSLNTEAF
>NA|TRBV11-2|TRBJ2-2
ASVTGRARTGELF
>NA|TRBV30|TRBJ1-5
AWSAGGNQPQH
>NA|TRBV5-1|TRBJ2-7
ASSLEEAGEQY
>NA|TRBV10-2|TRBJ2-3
ASSGGLAGVSDTQY
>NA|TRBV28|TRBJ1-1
ASSFISGQLSAF
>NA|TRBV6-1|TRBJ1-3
ASSRDRAGNTIY
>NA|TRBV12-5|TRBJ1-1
ASGLVLGAGNTEAF
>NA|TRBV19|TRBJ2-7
ASSPIGRGAYEQY
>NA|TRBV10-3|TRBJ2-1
ATTRTGGENEQF
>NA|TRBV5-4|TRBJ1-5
ASSPPGQGHQPQH
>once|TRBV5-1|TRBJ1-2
ASSLMVGNYGYT
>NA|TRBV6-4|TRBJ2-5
ASNPQGGETQY
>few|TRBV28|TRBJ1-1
ASSVQGMGSTEAF
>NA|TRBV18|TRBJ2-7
ASSQQTQADEQY
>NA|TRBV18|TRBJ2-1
ASSPGGVIYNEQF
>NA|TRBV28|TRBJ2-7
ASSTVGQGAYEQY
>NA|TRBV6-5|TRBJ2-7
ASSPGDRGGHEQY
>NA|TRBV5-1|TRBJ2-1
ASSRTSLGGGYNEQF
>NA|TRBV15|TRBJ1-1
ATSRDQGVSAF
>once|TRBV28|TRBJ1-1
ASSLLWGEAF
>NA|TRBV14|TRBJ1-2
ASSQDRQGIGS
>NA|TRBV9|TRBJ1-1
ASSVVGTRSAEAF
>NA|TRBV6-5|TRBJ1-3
ASSYSQKMGNTIY
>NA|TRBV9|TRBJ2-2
ASSVGRERPVGGELF
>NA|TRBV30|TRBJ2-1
AGEPGLAIGINEQF
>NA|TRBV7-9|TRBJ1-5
ASSLESVSRNQPQH
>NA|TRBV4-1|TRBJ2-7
ASSPLFRGSSSGRRYEQY
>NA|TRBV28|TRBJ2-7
ASSSQGWGQY
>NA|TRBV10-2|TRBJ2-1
ASRDVAGVSYNEQF
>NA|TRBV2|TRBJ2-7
ASTLTGGPYEQY
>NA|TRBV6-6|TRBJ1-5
ASSQDQPQH
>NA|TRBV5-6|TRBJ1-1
ASSSLNRDTEAF
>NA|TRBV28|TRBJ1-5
ASSLGGERGQWGNQPQH
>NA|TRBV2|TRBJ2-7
ASSENRREGPSEQY
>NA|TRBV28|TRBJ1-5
ASTGRGRGTAQH